This record looks at one T cell receptor (beta chain) sequence and its context. This specimen belongs to a study of blood T cell repertoires in COVID-19. This CDR3 spans 14 amino acids. Germline V gene data show CDR1 as MDHEN and CDR2 as SYDVKM. V shed 6 bases and J shed 12 bases, with 23 bases lying between them. Patients from Seattle were sampled longitudinally, starting during active infection. Per the original methods: It was from reference gene primer amplification that nucleated cell counts were estimated. TCRdb's table, derived via immunoSEQ multiplex PCR, lists solely in-frame clones and lacks some. The V and J calls and clone size are taken from that table; D and trimming were inferred from the DNA. This sample carries about 210,000 clones, around 83% of them seen once, and the ten largest clones take approximately 5.2%.

The sequenced material came from peripheral blood. This clonotype was sampled from an older woman with COVID-19, enrolled during active disease. The chain uses TRBV28 and TRBJ1-2; D not resolved. The CDR3: CASRPGTPGLPNTF. The CDR3, as DNA: TGTGCCAGCAGGCCAGGAACTCCCGGCCTACCGAACACCTTC.